This TCR beta chain is drawn from a study of Graves' ophthalmopathy and Graves' hyperthyroidism. The CDR3 length is 14 residues. CDR1 and CDR2 from the germline V gene are SGHTA and FQGTGA. The V end was cut by 0 bases, the J end by 5 bases, with 10 bases between. By definition, stable hyperthyroidism involved no ophthalmopathy within 18 months of follow-up. Findings and caveats of the study: Most expanded clonotypes in thyroid above 0.001 frequency also showed up in blood. A model of 13 signatures distinguished ophthalmopathy from stable hyperthyroidism at approximately 89% sensitivity and 81.08% specificity.

As the template, RNA transcripts were used to amplify TCR beta CDR3 regions. HTBI primers were employed in first-round RT-PCR, then a second-round multiplex PCR followed. TCRdb reanalysed the multiplex PCR reads using MiXCR and keeps one entry per CDR3 protein. The sample shows about 370,000 distinct CDR3 sequences, approximately 18% of them seen only once. As regards this clonotype: Its matching antigen is unknown.

The gene calls are TRBV7-3 and TRBJ1-1; TRBD1 is a possible D gene (5 bases). This sequence originates from an adult woman with stable Graves' hyperthyroidism. The sequenced sample consisted of peripheral blood. CDR3 DNA: TGTGCCAGCAGCTTAACCGTTCGGGGGACTGAAGCTTTCTTT. Protein sequence: CASSLTVRGTEAFF.